This T cell receptor beta chain derives from a study of early T cells in non-severe SARS-CoV-2 infection (dated by TCRdb to the early 2020s). Context from the whole study: TCR sequencing used bulk RNA from unsorted whole blood, so alpha and beta chains could not be paired.

This clonotype came up many times. Which antigen it targets is not known. Base qualities are missing; no much larger clone stands one base away. A case-control design nested within a healthcare worker cohort in London, UK, was used, with weekly nasopharyngeal swab PCR tests and blood sampling performed. Healthcare workers were recruited between 23 and 31 March 2020, during the week of the UK lockdown, and were followed weekly for up to roughly 16 weeks. V is shortened by 7 bases, J by 5 bases, and the region joining them spans 8 bases. The germline V gene specifies LGHNT as CDR1 and FRNRAP as CDR2. The CDR3 covers 11 residues, taking in both the cysteine and the phenylalanine. Just CDR3 DNA is preserved here, 33 bases in frame from base 1. What the research found in general, with its limitations: Matching against VDJdb was skewed toward anti-spike CD8 responses, likely underestimated virus-specific expansions, and missed private and CD4 specificities.

Library method: 5' RACE. The run used a NextSeq 500. The TCR library protocol attached unique molecular identifiers to individual cDNA molecules to correct for sequencing error and PCR bias. Sequencing covered both TCR alpha and beta chains, and within each sample the abundances of alpha and beta sequences were tightly co-correlated. Under the source paper's analysis protocol: Decombinator V4 was used to perform V gene, J gene and CDR3 annotation of TCR sequences. Expanded TCRs were defined as changing significantly between any two time points under a Poisson model with p below 0.0001. TCR abundances were normalised to the total number of TCRs sequenced per sample and were expressed as counts per million. TRAV1-2 paired with TRAJ12, TRAJ20 or TRAJ33 defined MAIT TCRs, while TRAV10 paired with TRAJ18 defined iNKT TCRs. VDJdb, accessed 1 November 2021, was searched for CMV, EBV and SARS-CoV-2 annotated TCRs, excluding TCRs annotated for multiple antigens. TCRdb applied fastp at Q25 and MiXCR to the public reads, then kept only in-frame beta chains. Merged by CDR3 protein, the rows form single entries marked with the most common genes and DNA. The V and J calls, along with clone size, are taken from TCRdb and not from the paper's own processing. The table for this sample lists 70,000 to 95,000 distinct CDR3 sequences; more than 7.5% of them were counted only once. About 5.3% of the sample is held by the ten biggest clonotypes.

The chain joins TRBV12-5 to TRBJ2-5, with the D gene too uncertain to name. The receptor was derived from an adult who was a healthcare worker with PCR-confirmed SARS-CoV-2 infection or an uninfected control (not recorded which). Sequencing was performed on whole blood. The encoded CDR3 is CASASRETQYF. The nucleotides are TGTGCTAGTGCCTCGAGGGAGACCCAGTACTTC. The variable domain in full, with residues beyond the CDR3 obtained from the reference TRBV12-5 and TRBJ2-5 genes, is DARVTQTPRHKVTEMGQEVTMRCQPILGHNTVFWYRQTMMQGLELLAYFRNRAPLDDSGMPKDRFSAEMPDATLATLKIQPSEPRDSAVYFCASASRETQYFGPGTRLLVL.